What follows are 13 T cell receptor beta chains derived from one specimen sequenced in a study of blood T cell repertoires in COVID-19. Only in-frame clones appear in the TCRdb table, and some are missing; sequencing was by immunoSEQ multiplex PCR. Among some 150,000 clones, 85% to 90% were seen once, and the ten largest hold roughly 4%. The sample taken for sequencing was peripheral blood. These receptors were collected from a woman in her thirties or forties with acute or convalescent COVID-19.

This chain links TRBV7-9 with TRBJ1-1; 9 bases map to TRBD1. This CDR3 has 14 amino acids. Germline V CDR1 and CDR2: SEHNR, FQNEAQ (reference sequence). J gave up 6 bases and V 5 bases, and 7 bases lay outside the gene matches. The CDR3 DNA follows: TGTGCCAGCAGCGTCGGGACAGGGTACCCTGAAGCTTTCTTT. Amino acid sequence: CASSVGTGYPEAFF.

This sequence joins TRBV3-1 (or the pseudogene TRBV3-2) and TRBJ1-4; no clear D. The CDR3 loop spans 13 amino acids. Germline CDR1 is LGHDT and CDR2 is YNNKEL (reference sequence). V lost 3 bases and J lost 3, with 5 bases in between. In nucleotides, the CDR3 is TGTGCCAGCAGCCAGGGCCCTAATGAAAAACTGTTTTTT. Its translation is CASSQGPNEKLFF.

The V gene is TRBV11-2, the J gene TRBJ2-1, with 14 positions matching TRBD2. CDR3 size: 18 residues. The germline gives CDR1 SGHAT, CDR2 FQNNGV. Unmatched junction bases numbered 13, after V lost 5 bases and J lost 7 bases. This chain's CDR3 is CASSPSSLGLAGGNEQFF. The CDR3 DNA sequence: TGTGCCAGCAGCCCAAGCTCCCTCGGACTAGCGGGAGGAAATGAGCAGTTCTTC.

This clone was seen a single time. This rearrangement joins TRBV4-3 to TRBJ1-2; possibly TRBD1 for D (6 bases). The CDR3 extends over 18 amino acids. V was shortened by 7 bases and J by 2 bases, with 26 bases between the two germline ends. Germline CDR1 and CDR2: LGHNA and YSLEER. CDR3: CASTSSPWDNTDNYGYTF. The CDR3 coding sequence is TGCGCCAGCACTAGTTCACCGTGGGACAACACAGACAACTATGGCTACACCTTC.

The chain links TRBV19 to TRBJ2-2; D is uncertain. The CDR3 is made up of 15 amino acids. The V and J ends lost 7 bases and 1 base respectively, with 13 bases between them. Germline V gene data show CDR1 as LNHDA and CDR2 as SQIVND (reference sequence). CDR3 in DNA: TGTGCCAGTACCCTTGGGCGAGTGAACACCGGGGAGCTGTTTTTT. This encodes CASTLGRVNTGELFF.

The chain recombines TRBV6-2 or TRBV6-3 with TRBJ2-3; D unclear. The CDR3 is 12 amino acids. V dropped 5 bases and J dropped 2 bases, with 5 bases sitting between them. Looked up from germline, CDR1 is MNHEY and CDR2 is SVGEGT. The CDR3 bases are TGTGCCAGCAGTCCATTCACAGATACGCAGTATTTT. It codes for CASSPFTDTQYF.

This chain connects TRBV18 to TRBJ1-2; tentative D call: TRBD1 (5 bases). This CDR3 comprises 15 residues. V was pared by 0 bases and J by 4 bases, with 12 bases between. The germline V gene has CDR1 KGHSH and CDR2 LQKENI. CDR3 sequence reads: CASSPPDLRGYGYTF. The CDR3 DNA reads TGTGCCAGCTCACCACCGGACCTAAGGGGCTATGGCTACACCTTC.

This chain joins TRBV23-1 and TRBJ1-6, with TRBD1 matching over 11 bases. TRBV23-1 is assigned to the ORF class and has an uncertain function. The J segment lost 6 bases and the V segment lost 1 base, leaving 8 bases of the junction unmatched. This CDR3 has 18 residues. For the CDR3, the DNA is TGCGCCAGCAGTCAATGTTGGGACAGGGGGTCCCTTAATTCACCCCTCCACTTT. It yields the protein CASSQCWDRGSLNSPLHF.

This clone was seen just once. This chain links TRBV7-8 with TRBJ2-7, with 7 bases aligning to TRBD2. Per germline, CDR1 SGHVS and CDR2 FQNEAQ. Germline trimming cut 5 bases from V and 0 bases from J; bases unmatched to any gene: 7. CDR3 length equals 15 residues. Written as DNA, the CDR3 is TGTGCCAGCAGCCCGGCTAGCGGAAGCTCCTACGAGCAGTACTTC. Protein sequence: CASSPASGSSYEQYF.

The gene calls are TRBV5-1 and TRBJ1-6, with D perhaps TRBD1 (5 bases). With 3 bases removed from V and 7 bases from J, the gap between germline ends came to 20 bases. From germline, CDR1 is SGHRS and CDR2 YFSETQ. The CDR3 extends over 17 amino acids. This CDR3 reads CASSWVSGLTGNSPLHF. Written as DNA, the CDR3 is TGCGCCAGCAGCTGGGTCTCGGGACTCACGGGAAATTCACCCCTCCACTTT.

This chain uses TRBV5-1 with TRBJ2-1; D possibly corresponds to TRBD2 (6 bases). The CDR3 is 18 amino acids. The germline V and J ends were trimmed by 4 bases and 0 bases, with 20 bases remaining between them. Germline CDR1 and CDR2: SGHRS and YFSETQ. In nucleotides, the CDR3 is TGCGCCAGCAGCAAACAAACAGGAGCGGGCCGCTCCTACAATGAGCAGTTCTTC. Encoded protein: CASSKQTGAGRSYNEQFF.

V and J are TRBV20-1 and TRBJ2-1, with D maybe TRBD1 (5 bases). From germline, CDR1 is DFQATT and CDR2 SNEGSKA (reference sequence). V shed 3 bases and J shed 5 bases, with 14 bases lying between them. There are 14 residues in the CDR3. The CDR3 nucleotides are TGCAGTGCTAGTTCAGGGCGTGAAAACAATGAGCAGTTCTTC. Protein: CSASSGRENNEQFF.

The table lists this clone with a count of one. V is TRBV27 and J is TRBJ1-1; 8 nucleotides match TRBD1. The CDR3 spans 15 residues. Unmatched junction bases numbered 6, after V lost 0 bases and J lost 6 bases. Germline V gives CDR1 MNHEY, CDR2 SMNVEV (reference sequence). In DNA, the CDR3 is TGTGCCAGCAGTTTATCCGGCAGGGGGCGCGCTGAAGCTTTCTTT. Amino acids: CASSLSGRGRAEAFF.